The 9 T cell receptor beta chains below were found in one sample sequenced in a study of T cell repertoires in cytomegalovirus infection. TCRdb ran MiXCR on the reads and lists one entry per CDR3 protein. The table has approximately 170,000 distinct CDR3 sequences, around an eighth seen once. Input material: PBMCs. These receptors were taken from a human donor in good health (CMV status not recorded). Some clones in this sample may be carry-over from other donors' samples.

Notes on this clonotype: This sequence may be a read error, since a much larger clone differs from it by one base. The chain carries TRBV2 and TRBJ2-7; D may be TRBD2 (6 bases). Between the trimmed V and J ends, which lost 8 bases and 6 bases, there was a span of 23 bases. Germline V gene data show CDR1 as SNHLY and CDR2 as FYNNEI. The CDR3 length is 15 residues. The CDR3 nucleotides read TGTGCCAGCGAACGGTGGGGGGACCCTTTAATCGAGCAGTACTTC. Translation: CASERWGDPLIEQYF.

This clonotype was seen a few times. The chain couples TRBV11-2 to TRBJ2-3; 7 bases match TRBD2. CDR3 size: 16 residues. CDR1 and CDR2 from the germline V gene are SGHAT and FQNNGV. Losses at the gene ends were 7 bases for V and 3 bases for J; bases not matched to a gene: 13. CDR3 residues: CASTRFGLESTDTQYF. The DNA for the CDR3 is TGTGCCAGCACCCGTTTCGGACTAGAAAGTACAGATACGCAGTATTTT.

V gene TRBV5-5 combines with J gene TRBJ2-7; TRBD1 or TRBD2 may be the D gene (5 bases each). Trimming shortened V by 0 bases and J by 9 bases, and 10 bases separated the two germline ends. The CDR3 length is 12 residues. Per germline, CDR1 SGHKS and CDR2 YYEKEE (reference sequence). The CDR3 reads CASSLGDQGQYF. CDR3 DNA: TGTGCCAGCAGCTTGGGGGACCAGGGGCAGTACTTC. Full variable domain (remainder filled in from reference TRBV5-5 and TRBJ2-7): DAGVTQSPTHLIKTRGQQVTLRCSPISGHKSVSWYQQVLGQGPQFIFQYYEKEERGRGNFPDRFSARQFPNYSSELNVNALLLGDSALYLCASSLGDQGQYFGPGTRLTVT.

This rearrangement joins TRBV7-9 to TRBJ1-5; D gene ambiguous. The CDR3 contains 12 residues. The V and J ends lost 5 bases and 4 bases respectively, with 6 bases between them. The germline CDR1 and CDR2 sequences are SEHNR and FQNEAQ (reference sequence). The CDR3 nucleotides are TGTGCCAGCAGCGATTTGAATCAGCCCCAGCATTTT. Protein sequence: CASSDLNQPQHF. Filled out from reference TRBV7-9 and TRBJ1-5, the complete variable domain reads DTGVSQNPRHKITKRGQNVTFRCDPISEHNRLYWYRQTLGQGPEFLTYFQNEAQLEKSRLLSDRFSAERPKGSFSTLEIQRTEQGDSAMYLCASSDLNQPQHFGDGTRLSIL.

This clonotype occurred a few times. DNA of the CDR3: TGCGCCAGCAGCCGGACAGGTTTAATCGAGCAGTACTTC. Translating it yields CASSRTGLIEQYF. The chain joins TRBV4-1 to TRBJ2-7, with 7 bases lining up with TRBD1. Germline CDR1 MGHRA, CDR2 YSYEKL. Trimming removed 4 bases from V and 6 bases from J; junction bases left unmatched: 6. This CDR3 has 13 residues.

The genes are TRBV5-1 and TRBJ1-2; D perhaps matches TRBD1 (5 bases). The CDR3 is made up of 15 amino acids. CDR1 SGHRS and CDR2 YFSETQ come from the germline V gene. V was pared by 3 bases and J by 1 base, with 13 bases between. CDR3 sequence reads: CASSSRDADNYGYTF. The CDR3 DNA reads TGCGCCAGCAGCTCCCGGGACGCGGATAACTATGGCTACACCTTC.

In its sample, this clonotype was seen a few times. The rearrangement joins TRBV19 to TRBJ1-5; no firm D call. V was cut by 3 bases and J by 4 bases, with 7 bases left in between. This CDR3 spans 13 amino acids. The V gene's germline CDR1 is LNHDA and CDR2 SQIVND (reference sequence). The CDR3 DNA reads as TGTGCCAGTAGTATGGTTGGAAATCAGCCCCAGCATTTT. Residues: CASSMVGNQPQHF.

This clonotype appeared many times. This chain connects TRBV2 to TRBJ1-4; unclear D gene. V was trimmed by 11 bases and J by 0 bases, leaving 7 bases between them. Germline V gene lookup returns CDR1 SNHLY and CDR2 FYNNEI. CDR3 length: 12 amino acids. Written as DNA, the CDR3 is TGTGCCTCACATGCAACTAATGAAAAACTGTTTTTT. Translated, it gives CASHATNEKLFF. Variable domain in full (rest from reference TRBV2 and TRBJ1-4): EPEVTQTPSHQVTQMGQEVILRCVPISNHLYFYWYRQILGQKVEFLVSFYNNEISEKSEIFDDQFSVERPDGSNFTLKIRSTKLEDSAMYFCASHATNEKLFFGSGTQLSVL.

The chain combines TRBV7-9 with TRBJ2-3; 9 positions agree with TRBD2. The V segment lost 3 bases and the J segment 3 bases; nucleotides outside the gene matches: 4. Germline CDR1 and CDR2: SEHNR and FQNEAQ (reference sequence). There are 15 residues in the CDR3. This CDR3 reads CASSFSGRGTDTQYF. DNA of the CDR3: TGTGCCAGCAGCTTTAGCGGGAGAGGGACAGATACGCAGTATTTT.